The 18 T cell receptor beta chains given below trace back to one sample, sequenced in a study of cytomegalovirus exposure and HLA in healthy donors. Sequencing was performed with immunoSEQ multiplex PCR; in TCRdb, only in-frame clones are kept and a portion is missing. The repertoire has around 170,000 clones, roughly 91% of them found once; the top ten carry 2.5% to 3.5%. Sequencing was done on a sample of PBMCs. These receptor sequences come from a young man in good health and CMV-seronegative.

The genes are TRBV9 and TRBJ1-4; 7 positions match TRBD1. With V trimmed by 0 bases and J by 7 bases, 15 bases remained unmatched. CDR3 length: 18 amino acids. CDR1 is SGDLS and CDR2 is YYNGEE in the germline V gene. This chain's CDR3 is CASSVAGDRVVFCEKLFF. The CDR3 bases are TGTGCCAGCAGCGTAGCAGGTGACAGGGTCGTATTTTGTGAAAAACTGTTTTTT.

The V and J genes are TRBV11-1 and TRBJ1-4, with D possibly matching TRBD1 (6 bases). Germline CDR1 SGHAT, CDR2 FQDESV (reference sequence). The CDR3 is 17 amino acids. V lost 3 bases to trimming and J lost 5 bases, with 19 bases between them. Written as DNA, the CDR3 is TGTGCCAGCAGCTTTCCTAACACCGGGACAAAGAATGAAAAACTGTTTTTT. This translates into CASSFPNTGTKNEKLFF. Complete variable domain (other parts from reference TRBV11-1 and TRBJ1-4): EAEVAQSPRYKITEKSQAVAFWCDPISGHATLYWYRQILGQGPELLVQFQDESVVDDSQLPKDRFSAERLKGVDSTLKIQPAELGDSAMYLCASSFPNTGTKNEKLFFGSGTQLSVL.

V usage is TRBV10-2 and J usage is TRBJ2-7, with 9 positions matching TRBD1. Germline V gene lookup returns CDR1 WSHSY and CDR2 SAAADI. With 5 bases clipped from V and 6 bases from J, the junction kept 11 bases outside the gene matches. CDR3 length: 15 amino acids. CDR3 in amino acids: CASSFSRTGDPEQYF. Here the CDR3 DNA reads TGCGCCAGCAGTTTCAGTCGGACAGGGGACCCCGAGCAGTACTTC.

V gene TRBV6-5 combines with J gene TRBJ2-7; possibly TRBD2 for D (5 bases). V was clipped by 5 bases and J by 3 bases, with 11 bases between them. The CDR3 contains 13 residues. Per the germline V gene, CDR1 is MNHEY and CDR2 is SVGAGI. The CDR3 region is CASSEREIYEQYV. In DNA form, the CDR3 reads TGTGCCAGCAGTGAAAGGGAGATCTACGAGCAGTACGTC.

The rearrangement joins TRBV5-6 to TRBJ1-2, with 7 positions matching TRBD1. The germline V gene has CDR1 SGHDT and CDR2 YYEEEE. The CDR3 contains 14 residues. J gave up 4 bases and V 2 bases, and 5 bases lay outside the gene matches. The CDR3: CASSFGQVGYGYTF. CDR3 bases: TGTGCCAGCAGCTTTGGACAGGTTGGCTATGGCTACACCTTC.

The rearrangement links TRBV6-6 to TRBJ1-1; TRBD1 matches 10 bases. Germline V gene lookup returns CDR1 MNHNY and CDR2 SVGAGI (reference sequence). CDR3 size: 15 residues. V shed 5 bases, J shed 3 bases, and the junction held 6 bases outside the gene matches. In nucleotides, the CDR3 is TGTGCCAGCAGTGGGGGGACAGGGGTTGACACTGAAGCTTTCTTT. Translating it yields CASSGGTGVDTEAFF.

The DNA of the CDR3 is TGTGCCAGCAGTTCCCCCAGAGGGCTGAACACTGAAGCTTTCTTT. This encodes CASSSPRGLNTEAFF. J is TRBJ1-1 and V is TRBV6-6; D is unclear. Per germline, CDR1 MNHNY and CDR2 SVGAGI (reference sequence). CDR3 length: 15 amino acids. V dropped 4 bases and J dropped 0 bases, with 12 bases sitting between them.

V usage is TRBV18 and J usage is TRBJ2-5; 11 bases are a match to TRBD2. Trimming cost V 2 bases and J 4 bases; bases outside gene matches: 12. The CDR3 extends over 18 amino acids. In germline, CDR1 is KGHSH, CDR2 LQKENI. As DNA, the CDR3 is TGTGCCAGCTCACCAAGACCCCTAGCGGGGGGTCTCGGAGAGACCCAGTACTTC. Its protein is CASSPRPLAGGLGETQYF.

This chain connects TRBV28 to TRBJ1-6; TRBD1 matches 7 bases. Germline V CDR1 and CDR2: MDHEN, SYDVKM. V shed 5 bases, J shed 6 bases, and the junction held 10 bases outside the gene matches. The length of the CDR3 is 16 residues. The CDR3 sequence is CASSTERTGINSPLHF. The CDR3 region has the DNA TGTGCCAGCAGTACCGAAAGGACAGGAATTAATTCACCCCTCCACTTT.

The genes are TRBV27 and TRBJ2-1; 12 bases agree with TRBD2. Germline CDR1 is MNHEY and CDR2 is SMNVEV (reference sequence). Trimming at V came to 2 bases and at J to 9 bases, leaving 5 bases not matched to a gene. The CDR3 runs 15 residues. The CDR3 spells CASSLETSGSSEQFF. CDR3 nucleotide sequence: TGTGCCAGCAGTTTAGAGACTAGCGGGAGTAGTGAGCAGTTCTTC.

The V call is TRBV5-4, the J call TRBJ2-5; 8 bases are shared with TRBD1. CDR1 SGHNT and CDR2 YYREEE come from the germline V gene (reference sequence). Unmatched junction bases numbered 2, after V lost 6 bases and J lost 4 bases. CDR3 length equals 12 residues. CDR3 in amino acids: CASTDRAETQYF. As DNA, the CDR3 is TGTGCCAGCACGGACAGGGCAGAGACCCAGTACTTC.

J is TRBJ2-7 and V is TRBV11-2; the D gene is possibly TRBD2 (5 bases). This CDR3 has 14 amino acids. Trimming removed 4 bases from V and 7 bases from J, with 17 bases in between. Germline V gene sequence: CDR1 SGHAT, CDR2 FQNNGV. This CDR3 reads CASSSYTTGGEQYV. Written as DNA, the CDR3 is TGTGCCAGCAGCTCATACACGACTGGAGGTGAGCAGTACGTC.

This clone showed up just a few times. The V and J genes are TRBV2 and TRBJ1-2; D is unclear. Per the germline V gene, CDR1 is SNHLY and CDR2 is FYNNEI. The V gene lost 3 bases and the J gene lost 6 bases, with 5 bases spanning the gap. CDR3 length: 11 residues. The CDR3 coding sequence is TGTGCCAGCAGTGAGCGGGATGGCTACACCTTC. As protein: CASSERDGYTF.

The V gene is TRBV4-2, the J gene TRBJ1-4; D might be TRBD1 (5 bases). From germline, CDR1 is LGHNA and CDR2 YNFKEQ. The CDR3 totals 17 residues. The V and J ends lost 1 base and 0 bases respectively, with 12 bases between them. CDR3 sequence: CASSQAGPGATNEKLFF. CDR3 coding DNA: TGTGCCAGCAGCCAAGCGGGCCCGGGGGCAACTAATGAAAAACTGTTTTTT.

This clone appeared once. The chain has TRBV4-3 and TRBJ1-1, with D unresolved. Germline V gene lookup returns CDR1 LGHNA and CDR2 YSLEER. This CDR3 contains 14 residues. Trimming removed 5 bases at V and 0 bases at J, with 10 bases between. This CDR3 reads CASSSGLLNTEAFF. CDR3 nucleotide sequence: TGCGCCAGCAGCTCAGGACTTCTGAACACTGAAGCTTTCTTT.

The rearrangement links TRBV10-1 to TRBJ2-5, with 7 bases aligning to TRBD1. The CDR3 is made up of 14 amino acids. Germline V gene lookup returns CDR1 WNHNN and CDR2 SYGVQD (reference sequence). The V segment lost 6 bases and the J segment 4 bases; nucleotides outside the gene matches: 8. In DNA, the CDR3 is TGCGCCAGCAGCTCCGGGACAGCCATAGAGACCCAGTACTTC. Protein sequence: CASSSGTAIETQYF.

The gene calls are TRBV6-5 and TRBJ1-1; D uncertain. Germline CDR1 reads MNHEY; CDR2 reads SVGAGI. The CDR3 sequence is 15 residues long. Between the trimmed V and J ends, which lost 2 bases and 0 bases, there was a span of 10 bases. CDR3 residues: CASSYGGGLNTEAFF. The CDR3 region has the DNA TGTGCCAGCAGTTACGGTGGAGGACTGAACACTGAAGCTTTCTTT.

J is TRBJ2-3 and V is TRBV11-3, with 7 nucleotides matching TRBD2. Trimming took 8 bases from V and 1 from J; bases not matched to a gene: 9. The CDR3 runs 15 residues. Germline V CDR1 and CDR2: SGHNT, YENEEA. The CDR3 nucleotides read TGTGCCAGCTCCCGAGGGGCGGGAGGCACAGATACGCAGTATTTT. Translating it yields CASSRGAGGTDTQYF.